This T cell receptor beta chain is from a study of blood T cell repertoires in COVID-19. As for the study in general: Acute and convalescent COVID-19 samples came from the United States, Italy and Spain. T cells, B-cell-depleted T cells, or PBMCs provided the cDNA or gDNA that served as material.

How the authors handled the data: Nucleated cell number was recorded as an estimate derived from reference gene primer amplification. TCRdb's copy holds only in-frame clones and misses some; the assay was immunoSEQ multiplex PCR. Clone size and the V and J calls come from that table; the DNA yielded D and trimming. Of 50,000 or so clones listed, approximately 91% are singletons. The CDR3 sequence is 18 residues long. With 2 bases clipped from V and 4 bases from J, the junction kept 13 bases outside the gene matches. Germline V lookup: CDR1 SGHNT, CDR2 YENEEA. The sequence came from a woman aged 80 or older with acute or convalescent COVID-19. Sequenced material: peripheral blood. The chain employs TRBV11-3 and TRBJ2-1; TRBD2 matches at 8 bases. The CDR3 coding sequence is TGTGCCAGCAGCTTAAGGGCCGGGGGGGAGTCAGAGTACAATGAGCAGTTCTTC. Amino acid sequence: CASSLRAGGESEYNEQFF.